This T cell receptor (beta chain) was recorded in a study of shared clonotypes between healthy human individuals (TCRdb year 2020). Broadly, across the study: The cohort comprised a couple of women and a few men aged 18 to 49 years. Per donor, three plates each were used for CD4 naive and CD4 memory, two for CD8 naive, and one for CD8 memory. Different laboratories and diverse techniques were used to prepare libraries and sequence TCR repertoires, to increase sequencing depth and limit assay-specific biases. Leukapheresis yielded between about 0.94 and 8.9 billion PBMCs per donor. To estimate repertoire size and how much clonotypes are shared between individuals, the study performed deep sequencing of blood TCR repertoires from a few healthy adults.

Results and caveats for the whole study, not just this receptor: Compared with non-shared clonotypes, the clonotypes found in all four sorted-subset donors had higher generation probabilities. Sampling was limited to blood, and TCR repertoires in tissue likely differ from TCR repertoires in blood. Pairwise subsampling led to the expectation that sequencing depth would affect the degree of clonotype sharing among donors. Rarefaction of sorted-subset datasets indicated incomplete sequencing despite the large sequencing depth. Larger estimated clonotype richness was generally found for naive subsets than for memory subsets. When several donors were compared, the shared fraction of clonotypes was about 5% for naive CD4, roughly 3.4% for naive CD8, 2.3% for memory CD4, and 0.35% to 0.4% for memory CD8. The small number of donors limited the genetic and exposure-history diversity represented.

Using the deep immunoSEQ assay, TCR CDR3 regions were amplified from genomic DNA by multiplex PCR. Extracted genomic DNA from each cell subset was distributed evenly across all wells of several immunoSEQ 96-well plates, and each plate was treated as a replicate. For sorted subsets, 200 to 250 ng of genomic DNA, equivalent to roughly 30,000 T cell genomes, went into each replicate PCR. Purified libraries were quantified with a Qubit 3.0 fluorometer, sized on a Bioanalyzer 2100, and re-quantified with the KAPA Library Quantification kit. A separate single-read 150-cycle Illumina NextSeq 550 flow cell was used to sequence each immunoSEQ 96-well plate. For the original study's pipeline: Because only junctional sequences without quality scores were contained in the immunoSEQ output, filtering matching that applied to full-length reads could not be performed. To assign V/J genes and CDR3, sequences were annotated against IMGT germline references using PyIR, a Python wrapper for IgBLAST v1.9. Reads were removed for weak V/J assignments (E-value above 1e-6), missing CDR3, stop codons, out-of-frame junctions, or ambiguous translated residues. V3J clonotypes were defined by identical inferred V gene, J gene, and CDR3 amino acid sequence. To compute the percentage overlap between repertoires, the number of shared unique clonotypes was divided by the size of the smaller repertoire. Repertoire richness was assessed with RTK rarefaction, the Chao1 estimator, and Recon v2.1 estimates of unobserved clonotypes. Generation probabilities for all TCRbeta clonotypes obtained by the gDNA method from a handful of donors were computed using OLGA. What TCRdb holds here is the immuneACCESS table cut down to in-frame rearrangements. Part of the clones is not present; checked against another copy, under half of the missing clones reflect an unresolved V gene, and the others are unexplained. V and J calls and clone size are given by that table; D and trimming were obtained from the DNA. This sample gives about 2.1 million clones in total; around 95% of them show up just once. The top ten clones comprise 1.5% to 2% of the sample.

The CDR3, from cysteine to phenylalanine, totals 15 residues. Kept here is only the CDR3 DNA, which spans 45 bases and is read in frame from base 1. Trimming at the junction amounts to 0 bases on V and 2 bases on J, and the germline ends lie 8 bases apart. Based on the germline V gene, the CDR1 and CDR2 sequences are LGHNA and YSLEER. In the case of this clone: The antigen it binds to is not known. The sample holds no much larger clone one base away, and base qualities are not on file.

CD8 naive samples were CD45RO-negative cells positively selected for CCR7, giving a CD45RA+CCR7+ population that excluded TemRA cells. Healthy HIV-negative adults with no recently reported acute infections or vaccinations were included as donors. Every donor was a Caucasian adult living in Nashville, Tennessee, USA. After blood collection by leukapheresis, PBMCs were isolated using Ficoll-Histopaque density gradient centrifugation and then cryopreserved in the vapor phase of liquid nitrogen. Purity and quantity of every magnetically sorted T cell population were checked by analytical flow cytometry. Genomic DNA was isolated from each sorted fraction and quantified by UV absorbance on a Nanodrop 2000c.

The clonotype was recovered from a man aged 18-30 years in good health. Some clones in this sample may be carry-over from other donors' samples. The chain is assembled from TRBV4-3 and TRBJ2-1; no confident D gene assignment can be made. The specimen sequenced was naive CD8+ T cells from PBMCs. The cell subset or site label on this specimen signifies: CD45RA+CCR7+. The DNA reads TGCGCCAGCAGCCAAGATCGGGCTGCCTACAATGAGCAGTTCTTC. This yields the protein CASSQDRAAYNEQFF.